These 8 T cell receptor beta chains were all obtained from the same sample, sequenced in a study of blood T cell repertoires in COVID-19 (dated by TCRdb to about 2020). The method was the immunoSEQ multiplex PCR assay. TCRdb's version of the immuneACCESS table is confined to in-frame rearrangements and falls short of the full clone set. An unresolved V gene accounts for under half of the shortfall where checked; the remainder is of unknown origin. Recorded for this sample are around 420,000 clones; approximately 91% of them occurred a single time. The ten top clones hold around 2.1% of the sample. Sequencing was carried out using PBMCs or T cells enriched from blood (not recorded which). Source of these receptors: a woman aged 35 to 49 with acute COVID-19.

V and J are TRBV30 and TRBJ2-1; D is uncertain. V was cut by 7 bases and J by 1 base, with 8 bases left in between. The length of the CDR3 is 12 residues. Germline assignment: CDR1 GTSNPN and CDR2 SVGIG (reference sequence). The CDR3 nucleotides read TGTGCCTCTGACTCGTCCTACAATGAGCAGTTCTTC. This translates into CASDSSYNEQFF.

The chain joins TRBV27 to TRBJ1-5, with D uncertain. From germline, CDR1 is MNHEY and CDR2 SMNVEV (reference sequence). CDR3 length: 14 amino acids. V dropped 3 bases and J dropped 0 bases, with 6 bases sitting between them. The chain's CDR3 is CASSFAYSNQPQHF. CDR3 DNA: TGTGCCAGCAGTTTTGCGTATAGCAATCAGCCCCAGCATTTT.

The chain carries TRBV30 and TRBJ1-1; weak D call: TRBD1 (6 bases). This CDR3 region has 13 residues. Germline CDR1 and CDR2: GTSNPN and SVGIG (reference sequence). The CDR3 region has the DNA TGTGCGTCCGGCGGACAGCAAAACACTGAAGCTTTCTTT. Translation gives CASGGQQNTEAFF.

The rearrangement links TRBV7-9 to TRBJ2-5, with 15 bases matching TRBD2. CDR3 size: 18 residues. V trimming: 5 bases; J trimming: 3 bases; junction bases outside the gene matches: 10. Germline CDR1 is SEHNR and CDR2 is FQNEAQ (reference sequence). Here the CDR3 reads CASSATGTSGGYKETQYF. CDR3 nucleotide sequence: TGTGCCAGCAGCGCAACCGGGACTAGCGGGGGGTATAAAGAGACCCAGTACTTC.

The genes are TRBV18 and TRBJ1-2; perhaps TRBD1 as D (6 bases). The V gene lost 3 bases and the J gene lost 3 bases, with 14 bases spanning the gap. Germline V gene data show CDR1 as KGHSH and CDR2 as LQKENI. CDR3 length: 15 residues. CDR3 protein: CASSPPGVSDYGYTF. The CDR3 region has the DNA TGTGCCAGCTCACCCCCAGGGGTTAGTGACTATGGCTACACCTTC.

CDR3 nucleotide sequence: TGTGCCAGCAGCCAAGAACTCTCGGAAGCTTTCTTT. Translation: CASSQELSEAFF. J is TRBJ1-1 and V is TRBV3-1 (or the pseudogene TRBV3-2); D uncertain. This CDR3 has 12 residues. Per the germline V gene, CDR1 is LGHDT and CDR2 is YNNKEL (reference sequence). Deletions cut 0 bases from V and 8 bases from J, with 7 bases between.

The rearrangement links TRBV5-1 to TRBJ1-3; TRBD1 might be the D (5 bases). The CDR3 extends over 13 amino acids. The germline V and J ends were trimmed by 0 bases and 11 bases, with 12 bases remaining between them. Germline loops: CDR1 SGHRS, CDR2 YFSETQ. The CDR3, as DNA: TGCGCCAGCAGCTTGGAAGGGGAATTCTCCATATATTTT. As protein: CASSLEGEFSIYF.

The gene calls are TRBV2 and TRBJ2-1; tentative D call: TRBD2 (7 bases). The V gene's germline CDR1 is SNHLY and CDR2 FYNNEI. This CDR3 spans 15 amino acids. The V and J ends lost 0 bases and 7 bases respectively, with 13 bases between them. The CDR3 DNA reads TGTGCCAGCAGTGAAGCGGGGGGGCAATTAAATGAGCAGTTCTTC. It specifies CASSEAGGQLNEQFF.